The present entry profiles one T cell receptor beta chain with its context. Some clones are missing from TCRdb's copy, which holds only in-frame ones; the method was immunoSEQ multiplex PCR. This repertoire shows roughly 80,000 clones, 92% found once; its top ten account for roughly 0.15%. The CDR3 loop spans 15 amino acids. The V gene lost 2 bases and the J gene lost 7 bases, with 17 bases spanning the gap. CDR1 is MNHNS and CDR2 is SASEGT in the germline V gene. These data belong to a study of human versus mouse CDR3 diversity and MHC coevolution. Background on the study: Reported immunoSEQ sensitivity was one in 200,000 T cells, with reduced amplification bias.

The chain links TRBV6-1 to TRBJ1-1; no clear D. The receptor comes from a person aged 25 to 69 in good health. The sample taken for sequencing was naive CD4+ T cells from blood. The sample's subset: CD45RO-negative CD62L-positive naive CD4 T cells. The chain's CDR3 is CASSEFGRLLYEAFF. CDR3 nucleotides: TGTGCCAGCAGTGAATTCGGCAGGTTGCTATATGAAGCTTTCTTT.